This TCR beta chain comes out of a study of blood T cells in healthy people across ages. General study findings and limits: Both higher diversity and more naive CD4+ cells marked long-lived donors when set against aged donors.

A J-beta primer mix and a sample-barcoded 5' primer were used in a second PCR of roughly 7 to 12 cycles. Via MiXCR, TCRdb re-called the 5' RACE reads, giving one row per CDR3 protein. This sample yields hundreds of thousands of distinct CDR3 sequences, of which around three fifths are seen a single time; roughly 24% belongs to the top ten. The germline V gene has CDR1 LGHNA and CDR2 YSLEER. This CDR3 spans 18 amino acids. V was cut by 1 base and J by 5 bases, with 24 bases left in between. Each donor's blood draw was around 9.2 milliliters of peripheral blood. This clonotype was picked up one time. Its antigen is undetermined.

This receptor was identified in a man aged 35 to 55 in good health. This chain joins TRBV4-3 and TRBJ2-7; D may correspond to TRBD1 or TRBD2 (5 bases each). Sequencing used blood. The CDR3 sequence is CASSQVSGVRDRGDEQYF. The CDR3, as DNA: TGCGCCAGCAGCCAAGTATCTGGGGTACGGGACCGAGGCGACGAGCAGTACTTC.